The T cell receptor (beta chain) under discussion was sequenced for a study of blood T cell repertoires in COVID-19. Study summary: Specimens from acute and convalescent COVID-19 originated in the United States, Italy and Spain.

Authors' data handling: Reference gene primer amplification gave nucleated cell count estimates. Libraries were prepared by immunoSEQ multiplex PCR; TCRdb keeps only in-frame clonotypes and omits some of them. The V and J calls and clone size were taken over from that table, and D and trimming were inferred from the DNA. The table has about 140,000 clones, 80% seen once. Germline V gene sequence: CDR1 SGHRS, CDR2 YFSETQ. V lost 0 bases and J lost 2; bases outside the gene matches: 10. The CDR3 covers 17 residues. Sequenced: peripheral blood. This receptor was obtained from a man in his 70s who had recovered from COVID-19. The V call is TRBV5-1, the J call TRBJ2-7, with TRBD2 matching 8 bases. The CDR3 spells CASSLDTSGSYPYEQYF. CDR3 in DNA: TGCGCCAGCAGCTTGGACACGAGCGGGAGTTACCCCTACGAGCAGTACTTC. Full variable domain (outside the CDR3, taken from reference TRBV5-1 and TRBJ2-7): KAGVTQTPRYLIKTRGQQVTLSCSPISGHRSVSWYQQTPGQGLQFLFEYFSETQRNKGNFPGRFSGRQFSNSRSEMNVSTLELGDSALYLCASSLDTSGSYPYEQYFGPGTRLTVT.